This T cell receptor (beta chain) was found in a study of blood T cell repertoires in COVID-19. In the study overall: The cDNA or gDNA used as material had been derived from T cells, B-cell-depleted T cells, or PBMCs.

The CDR3 is 13 amino acids. V was clipped by 5 bases and J by 4 bases, with 12 bases between them. Germline V gene lookup returns CDR1 SGHRS and CDR2 YFSETQ. Clones were sequenced by immunoSEQ multiplex PCR, and TCRdb holds only the in-frame ones, with some missing. The table shows 130,000 or so clones, with under 85% occurring only once. This receptor was obtained from a woman aged 55 to 70 with acute or convalescent COVID-19. The rearrangement links TRBV5-1 to TRBJ1-2; D is ambiguous. Sequenced input: peripheral blood. This chain's CDR3 is CASRMVGVYGYTF. The CDR3 region has the DNA TGCGCCAGCAGAATGGTCGGAGTCTATGGCTACACCTTC.